Listed below are T cell receptor beta chains from one sample, sequenced in a study of cytomegalovirus exposure and HLA in healthy donors. Profiled with immunoSEQ multiplex PCR; TCRdb holds only in-frame clones, not every one. The sample yields about 130,000 clones, around 78% seen once. The sample was PBMCs. Every receptor here comes from a woman between 50 and 59 years old in good health and CMV-seronegative. The CDR3 runs from the conserved cysteine through the conserved F or W. D genes are given only for firm matches. Size values are once, few and many counts, or a class for expanded clones, and some rows have none.

d_call: -
j_call: TRBJ2-1
clone_size: -
v_call: TRBV7-2
cdr3_aa: CASSLSVGSVYNEQFF
cdr3_nt: TGTGCCAGCAGCCTTAGCGTAGGGAGCGTATACAATGAGCAGTTCTTC

d_call: TRBD2
j_call: TRBJ2-5
clone_size: -
v_call: TRBV2
cdr3_aa: CARGGTSGTRGTQYF
cdr3_nt: TGTGCCAGGGGAGGGACTAGCGGAACCCGAGGGACCCAGTACTTC

d_call: -
j_call: TRBJ1-5
clone_size: -
v_call: TRBV19
cdr3_aa: CASSIKLGRGHQPQHF
cdr3_nt: TGTGCCAGTAGTATAAAGCTAGGCAGGGGACATCAGCCCCAGCATTTT

d_call: -
j_call: TRBJ2-2
clone_size: few
v_call: TRBV7-3
cdr3_aa: CASSLLGPTSGELFF
cdr3_nt: TGTGCCAGCAGCTTATTGGGCCCCACGTCCGGGGAGCTGTTTTTT

d_call: -
j_call: TRBJ1-1
clone_size: -
v_call: TRBV5-1
cdr3_aa: CASSLVGGPNTEAFF
cdr3_nt: TGCGCCAGCAGCTTGGTCGGGGGGCCGAACACTGAAGCTTTCTTT

d_call: -
j_call: TRBJ1-4
clone_size: -
v_call: TRBV7-2
cdr3_aa: CASSYRVRGSEKLFF
cdr3_nt: TGTGCCAGCAGCTACCGGGTGCGAGGGTCGGAAAAACTGTTTTTT

d_call: TRBD1
j_call: TRBJ1-1
clone_size: -
v_call: TRBV27
cdr3_aa: CASTPGRGTEAFF
cdr3_nt: TGTGCCAGCACCCCGGGCAGGGGGACTGAAGCTTTCTTT

d_call: -
j_call: TRBJ2-2
clone_size: -
v_call: TRBV19
cdr3_aa: CASSTSSLGRPGELFF
cdr3_nt: TGTGCCAGTAGTACCTCTAGCCTCGGGAGACCCGGGGAGCTGTTTTTT

d_call: -
j_call: TRBJ1-4
clone_size: -
v_call: TRBV6-6
cdr3_aa: CATMRGGTNEKLFF
cdr3_nt: TGTGCCACCATGAGGGGAGGCACTAATGAAAAACTGTTTTTT

d_call: TRBD1
j_call: TRBJ2-5
clone_size: once
v_call: TRBV10-1
cdr3_aa: CASSPDREETQYF
cdr3_nt: TGCGCCAGCAGTCCGGACAGGGAAGAGACCCAGTACTTC

d_call: TRBD2
j_call: TRBJ2-3
clone_size: once
v_call: TRBV6-1
cdr3_aa: CASTGTSGTTDTQYF
cdr3_nt: TGTGCCAGCACCGGGACTAGCGGTACTACAGATACGCAGTATTTT

d_call: TRBD2
j_call: TRBJ2-1
clone_size: few
v_call: TRBV11-3
cdr3_aa: CASSPTSGNEQFF
cdr3_nt: TGTGCCAGCAGCCCGACTAGCGGCAATGAGCAGTTCTTC

d_call: -
j_call: TRBJ1-1
clone_size: -
v_call: TRBV5-1
cdr3_aa: CASSVEILGEEFEAFF
cdr3_nt: TGCGCCAGCAGCGTGGAGATTTTAGGGGAGGAATTTGAAGCTTTCTTT

d_call: TRBD2
j_call: TRBJ2-3
clone_size: -
v_call: TRBV7-2
cdr3_aa: CASSLGLAGGTDTQYF
cdr3_nt: TGTGCCAGCAGCTTAGGACTAGCGGGGGGCACAGATACGCAGTATTTT

d_call: TRBD1
j_call: TRBJ1-1
clone_size: -
v_call: TRBV4-3
cdr3_aa: CASSRNRGTEAFF
cdr3_nt: TGCGCCAGCAGCCGGAACAGGGGAACTGAAGCTTTCTTT

d_call: -
j_call: TRBJ2-1
clone_size: -
v_call: TRBV12-5
cdr3_aa: CASGAGASDNEQFF
cdr3_nt: TGTGCTAGTGGGGCGGGGGCTAGCGACAATGAGCAGTTCTTC

d_call: TRBD1
j_call: TRBJ1-5
clone_size: -
v_call: TRBV19
cdr3_aa: CASSIAGQGRNQPQHF
cdr3_nt: TGTGCCAGTAGTATAGCAGGACAGGGGCGCAATCAGCCCCAGCATTTT

d_call: TRBD2
j_call: TRBJ2-7
clone_size: -
v_call: TRBV4-1
cdr3_aa: CASSQVGTSRYEQYF
cdr3_nt: TGCGCCAGCAGCCAAGTCGGGACTAGTCGCTACGAGCAGTACTTC

d_call: TRBD1
j_call: TRBJ1-4
clone_size: -
v_call: TRBV11-3
cdr3_aa: CASSKQGGTNEKLFF
cdr3_nt: TGTGCCAGCAGCAAGCAGGGGGGAACTAATGAAAAACTGTTTTTT

d_call: TRBD1
j_call: TRBJ2-6
clone_size: -
v_call: TRBV7-3
cdr3_aa: CASSLGTGGSGANVLTF
cdr3_nt: TGTGCCAGCAGCTTAGGGACAGGGGGTTCTGGGGCCAACGTCCTGACTTTC

d_call: -
j_call: TRBJ2-7
clone_size: -
v_call: TRBV18
cdr3_aa: CASSLTSPNRPPNYEQYF
cdr3_nt: TGTGCCAGCTCACTTACCTCCCCCAACAGGCCCCCTAATTACGAGCAGTACTTC

d_call: TRBD1
j_call: TRBJ2-5
clone_size: -
v_call: TRBV30
cdr3_aa: CAWSVLGLRDRGLKTAGQETQYF
cdr3_nt: TGTGCCTGGAGTGTATTGGGACTAAGGGACAGGGGGCTTAAGACGGCTGGACAAGAGACCCAGTACTTC

d_call: TRBD1
j_call: TRBJ2-2
clone_size: few
v_call: TRBV9
cdr3_aa: CASSTRDRTGELFF
cdr3_nt: TGTGCCAGCAGCACCAGGGACAGAACCGGGGAGCTGTTTTTT

d_call: TRBD1
j_call: TRBJ2-1
clone_size: -
v_call: TRBV15
cdr3_aa: CATSGWTGEDEQFF
cdr3_nt: TGTGCCACCAGCGGGTGGACAGGGGAAGATGAGCAGTTCTTC

d_call: -
j_call: TRBJ2-7
clone_size: -
v_call: TRBV30
cdr3_aa: CAWSWSAGSYEQYF
cdr3_nt: TGTGCCTGGAGTTGGTCCGCGGGCTCCTACGAGCAGTACTTC

d_call: -
j_call: TRBJ1-3
clone_size: -
v_call: TRBV6-1
cdr3_aa: CASSETGASSGNTIYF
cdr3_nt: TGTGCCAGCAGTGAGACGGGTGCGAGCTCTGGAAACACCATATATTTT

d_call: -
j_call: TRBJ1-2
clone_size: once
v_call: TRBV10-3
cdr3_aa: CAISGTSYGYTF
cdr3_nt: TGTGCCATCAGCGGGACAAGTTATGGCTACACCTTC

d_call: -
j_call: TRBJ2-4
clone_size: -
v_call: TRBV6-5
cdr3_aa: CASSYGRGWSDIQYF
cdr3_nt: TGTGCCAGCAGCTACGGTAGGGGGTGGTCGGACATTCAGTACTTC

d_call: TRBD1
j_call: TRBJ2-5
clone_size: -
v_call: TRBV2
cdr3_aa: CASMPDRGGETQYF
cdr3_nt: TGTGCCAGCATGCCGGACAGGGGAGGAGAGACCCAGTACTTC

d_call: TRBD2
j_call: TRBJ2-2
clone_size: -
v_call: TRBV6-4
cdr3_aa: CASSDPGLAGETGELFF
cdr3_nt: TGTGCCAGCAGTGACCCCGGACTAGCGGGAGAAACCGGGGAGCTGTTTTTT

d_call: TRBD1
j_call: TRBJ2-7
clone_size: -
v_call: TRBV6-5
cdr3_aa: CASSRTGGRSYEQYF
cdr3_nt: TGTGCCAGCAGTCGGACAGGGGGCCGGAGCTACGAGCAGTACTTC

d_call: -
j_call: TRBJ2-3
clone_size: -
v_call: TRBV7-9
cdr3_aa: CASSSSIGKITTDTQYF
cdr3_nt: TGTGCCAGCAGCTCATCGATCGGGAAAATAACCACAGATACGCAGTATTTT

d_call: -
j_call: TRBJ2-7
clone_size: -
v_call: TRBV6-1
cdr3_aa: CASTTSWDMSYEQYF
cdr3_nt: TGTGCCAGCACCACCTCTTGGGACATGTCCTACGAGCAGTACTTC

d_call: -
j_call: TRBJ2-1
clone_size: -
v_call: TRBV2
cdr3_aa: CASSKQGIAYNEQFF
cdr3_nt: TGTGCCAGCAGTAAACAGGGAATTGCCTACAATGAGCAGTTCTTC

d_call: -
j_call: TRBJ2-7
clone_size: once
v_call: TRBV27
cdr3_aa: CASSFGGAPGGPYF
cdr3_nt: TGTGCCAGCAGTTTTGGAGGGGCCCCCGGTGGTCCGTACTTC

d_call: TRBD1
j_call: TRBJ2-1
clone_size: -
v_call: TRBV7-2
cdr3_aa: CASSTQGAWNEQFF
cdr3_nt: TGTGCCAGCAGCACTCAGGGGGCTTGGAATGAGCAGTTCTTC

d_call: -
j_call: TRBJ2-7
clone_size: -
v_call: TRBV11-1
cdr3_aa: CASSLSRQAYEQYF
cdr3_nt: TGTGCCAGCAGCTTGTCAAGGCAGGCGTACGAGCAGTACTTC

d_call: -
j_call: TRBJ1-2
clone_size: -
v_call: TRBV30
cdr3_aa: CAWSMRTLDGYTF
cdr3_nt: TGTGCCTGGAGTATGCGGACTCTGGATGGCTACACCTTC

d_call: -
j_call: TRBJ2-7
clone_size: -
v_call: TRBV5-1
cdr3_aa: CASSLSGVSYEQYF
cdr3_nt: TGCGCCAGCAGCTTGAGCGGCGTCTCCTACGAGCAGTACTTC

d_call: TRBD2
j_call: TRBJ2-1
clone_size: -
v_call: TRBV2
cdr3_aa: CASSQRGTSGFLHNEQFF
cdr3_nt: TGTGCCAGCAGCCAAAGGGGGACTAGCGGGTTCCTCCACAATGAGCAGTTCTTC